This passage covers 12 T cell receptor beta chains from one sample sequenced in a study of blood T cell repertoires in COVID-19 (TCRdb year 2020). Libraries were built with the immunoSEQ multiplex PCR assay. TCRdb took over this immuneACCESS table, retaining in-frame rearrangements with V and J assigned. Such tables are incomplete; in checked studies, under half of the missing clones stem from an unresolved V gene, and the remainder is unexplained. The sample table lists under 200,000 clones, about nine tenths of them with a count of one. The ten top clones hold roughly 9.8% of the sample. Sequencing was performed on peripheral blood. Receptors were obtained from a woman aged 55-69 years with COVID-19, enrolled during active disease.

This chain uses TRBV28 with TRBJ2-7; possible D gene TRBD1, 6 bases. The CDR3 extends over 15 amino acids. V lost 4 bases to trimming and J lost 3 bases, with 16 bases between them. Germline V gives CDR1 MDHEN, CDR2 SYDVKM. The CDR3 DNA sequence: TGTGCCAGCAGTTCCATGAGACAGGAGTACTACGAGCAGTACTTC. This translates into CASSSMRQEYYEQYF. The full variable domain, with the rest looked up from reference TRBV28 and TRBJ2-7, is DVKVTQSSRYLVKRTGEKVFLECVQDMDHENMFWYRQDPGLGLRLIYFSYDVKMKEKGDIPEGYSVSREKKERFSLILESASTNQTSMYLCASSSMRQEYYEQYFGPGTRLTVT.

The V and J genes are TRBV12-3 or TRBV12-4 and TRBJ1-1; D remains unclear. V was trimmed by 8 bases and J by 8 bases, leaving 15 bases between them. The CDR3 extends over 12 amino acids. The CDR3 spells CASHPGGREAFF. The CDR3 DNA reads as TGTGCCAGCCATCCGGGAGGACGGGAAGCTTTCTTT.

The DNA for the CDR3 is TGTGCCAGCAGCCTGGACAGGGCTAACTATGGCTACACCTTC. It yields the protein CASSLDRANYGYTF. V usage is TRBV11-1 and J usage is TRBJ1-2; 8 positions match TRBD1. Germline V gives CDR1 SGHAT, CDR2 FQDESV (reference sequence). Losses at the gene ends were 5 bases for V and 0 bases for J; bases not matched to a gene: 2. The CDR3 has 14 residues. The variable domain in full, completed from reference TRBV11-1 and TRBJ1-2, reads EAEVAQSPRYKITEKSQAVAFWCDPISGHATLYWYRQILGQGPELLVQFQDESVVDDSQLPKDRFSAERLKGVDSTLKIQPAELGDSAMYLCASSLDRANYGYTFGSGTRLTVV.

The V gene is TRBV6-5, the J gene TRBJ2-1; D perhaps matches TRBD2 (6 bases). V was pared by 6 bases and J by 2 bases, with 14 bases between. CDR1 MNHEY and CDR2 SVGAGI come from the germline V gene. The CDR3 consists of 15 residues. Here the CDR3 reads CASRQPGLTYNEQFF. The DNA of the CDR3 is TGTGCCAGCAGACAACCGGGACTTACCTACAATGAGCAGTTCTTC.

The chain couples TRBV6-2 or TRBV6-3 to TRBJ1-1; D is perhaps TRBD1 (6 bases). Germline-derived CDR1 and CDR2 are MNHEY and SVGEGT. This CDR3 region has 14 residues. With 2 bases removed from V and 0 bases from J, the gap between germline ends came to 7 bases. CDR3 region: CASSYTGMNTEAFF. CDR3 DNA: TGTGCCAGCAGTTACACAGGGATGAACACTGAAGCTTTCTTT.

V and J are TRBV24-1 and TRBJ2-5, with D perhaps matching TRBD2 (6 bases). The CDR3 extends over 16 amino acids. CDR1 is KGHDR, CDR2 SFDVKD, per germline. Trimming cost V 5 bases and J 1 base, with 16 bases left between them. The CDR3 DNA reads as TGTGCCACCAGTGGGGAACGGGCGGGACCCCAAGAGACCCAGTACTTC. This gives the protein CATSGERAGPQETQYF.

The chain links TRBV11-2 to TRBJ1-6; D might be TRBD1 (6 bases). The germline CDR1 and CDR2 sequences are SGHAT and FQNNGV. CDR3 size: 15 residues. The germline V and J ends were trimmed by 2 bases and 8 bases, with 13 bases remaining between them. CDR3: CASSLRPDSHSPLHF. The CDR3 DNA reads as TGTGCCAGCAGCTTAAGGCCGGACAGCCATTCACCCCTCCACTTT.

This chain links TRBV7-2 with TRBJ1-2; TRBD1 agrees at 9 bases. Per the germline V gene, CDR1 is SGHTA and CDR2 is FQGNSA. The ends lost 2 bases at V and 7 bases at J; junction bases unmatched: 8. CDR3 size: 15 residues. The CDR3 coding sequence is TGTGCCAGCAGCTTACGAGGACAGGGGATCGGTGGCTACACCTTC. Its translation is CASSLRGQGIGGYTF.

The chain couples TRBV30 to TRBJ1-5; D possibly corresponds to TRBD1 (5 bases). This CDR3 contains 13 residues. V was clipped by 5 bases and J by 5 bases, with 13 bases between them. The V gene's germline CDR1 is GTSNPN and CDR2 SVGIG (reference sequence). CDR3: CAWGARADQPQHF. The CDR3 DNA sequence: TGTGCCTGGGGGGCGAGGGCCGATCAGCCCCAGCATTTT.

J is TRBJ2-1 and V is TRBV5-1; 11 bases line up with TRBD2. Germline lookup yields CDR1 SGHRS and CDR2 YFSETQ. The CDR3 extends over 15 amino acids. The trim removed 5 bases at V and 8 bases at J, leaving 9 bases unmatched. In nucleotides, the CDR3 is TGCGCCAGCAGTCCCGGGACTAGCGGAACATATGAGCAGTTCTTC. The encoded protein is CASSPGTSGTYEQFF.

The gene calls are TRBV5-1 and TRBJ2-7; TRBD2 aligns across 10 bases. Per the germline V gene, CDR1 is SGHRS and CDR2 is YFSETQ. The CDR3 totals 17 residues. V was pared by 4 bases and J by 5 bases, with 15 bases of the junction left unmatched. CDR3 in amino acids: CASSPEVSGRHNDEQYF. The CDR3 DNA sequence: TGCGCCAGCAGCCCGGAGGTTAGCGGGAGGCATAATGACGAGCAGTACTTC.

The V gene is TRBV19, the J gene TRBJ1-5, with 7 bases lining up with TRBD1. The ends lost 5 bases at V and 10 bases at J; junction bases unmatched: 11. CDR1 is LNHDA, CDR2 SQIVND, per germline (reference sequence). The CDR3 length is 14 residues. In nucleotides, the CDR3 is TGTGCCAGTAGTGCCCCTCCGAACAGGGGTCCCCAGCATTTT. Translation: CASSAPPNRGPQHF.